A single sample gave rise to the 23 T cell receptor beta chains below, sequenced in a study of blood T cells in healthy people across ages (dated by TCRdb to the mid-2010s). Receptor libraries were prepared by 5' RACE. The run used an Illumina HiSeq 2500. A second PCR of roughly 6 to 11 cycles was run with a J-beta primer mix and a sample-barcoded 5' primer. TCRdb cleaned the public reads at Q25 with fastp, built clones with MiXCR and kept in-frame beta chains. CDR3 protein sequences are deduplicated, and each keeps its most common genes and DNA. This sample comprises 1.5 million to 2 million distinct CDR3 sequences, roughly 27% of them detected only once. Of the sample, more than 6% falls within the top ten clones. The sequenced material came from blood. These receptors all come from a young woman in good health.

The CDR3 loop reads CASSRLRDSSYEQYF. In nucleotides, the CDR3 is TGTGCCAGCAGCCGACTTCGGGACAGCTCCTACGAGCAGTACTTC. J is TRBJ2-7 and V is TRBV7-8, with 7 bases fitting TRBD1. This CDR3 is 15 amino acids long. Germline trimming cut 5 bases from V and 0 bases from J; bases unmatched to any gene: 7. In germline, CDR1 is SGHVS, CDR2 FQNEAQ. The variable domain in full, completed from reference TRBV7-8 and TRBJ2-7, reads GAGVSQSPRYKVAKRGQDVALRCDPISGHVSLFWYQQALGQGPEFLTYFQNEAQLDKSGLPSDRFFAERPEGSVSTLKIQRTQQEDSAVYLCASSRLRDSSYEQYFGPGTRLTVT.

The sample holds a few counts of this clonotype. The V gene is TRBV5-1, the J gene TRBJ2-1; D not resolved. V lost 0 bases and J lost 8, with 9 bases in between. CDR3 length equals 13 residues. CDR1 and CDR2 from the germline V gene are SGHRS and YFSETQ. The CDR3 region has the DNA TGCGCCAGCAGCTTGGGGCTATTCGATGAGCAGTTCTTC. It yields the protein CASSLGLFDEQFF.

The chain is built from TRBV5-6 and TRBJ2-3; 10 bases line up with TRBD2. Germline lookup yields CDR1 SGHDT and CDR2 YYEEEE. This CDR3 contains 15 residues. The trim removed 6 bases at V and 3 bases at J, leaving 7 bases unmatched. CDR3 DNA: TGTGCCAGCAACCCGGGACTAGCGATGACAGATACGCAGTATTTT. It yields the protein CASNPGLAMTDTQYF.

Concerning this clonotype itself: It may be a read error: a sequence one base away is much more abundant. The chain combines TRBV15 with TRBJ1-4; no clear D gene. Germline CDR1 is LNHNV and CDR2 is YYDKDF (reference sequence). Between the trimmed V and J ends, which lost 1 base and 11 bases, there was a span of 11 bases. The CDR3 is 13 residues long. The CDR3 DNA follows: TGTGCCACCAGCAGAGTCCGAAGGGAGAAACTGTTTTTT. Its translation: CATSRVRREKLFF.

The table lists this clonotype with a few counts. For the CDR3, the DNA is TGCGCCAGCAGCCAAGAGGGCGGGGAGCTGTTTTTT. This sequence encodes CASSQEGGELFF. This chain joins TRBV4-3 and TRBJ2-2; D gene ambiguous. V was trimmed by 0 bases and J by 7 bases, leaving 3 bases between them. The CDR3 has 12 amino acids. Germline CDR1 reads LGHNA; CDR2 reads YSLEER.

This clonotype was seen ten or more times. As DNA, the CDR3 is TGTGCCAGCAGTTTCTCTAGCGGGGGGGCGTTAGAGACCCAGTACTTC. Its translation is CASSFSSGGALETQYF. The V and J genes are TRBV12-3 or TRBV12-4 and TRBJ2-5; TRBD2 matches 12 bases. After removal of 3 bases from V and 4 bases from J, the junction contained 6 bases not matched to a gene. This CDR3 is built from 16 residues.

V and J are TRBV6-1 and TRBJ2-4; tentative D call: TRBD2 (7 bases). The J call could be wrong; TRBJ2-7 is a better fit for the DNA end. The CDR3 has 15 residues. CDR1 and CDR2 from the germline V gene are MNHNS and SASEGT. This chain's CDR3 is CASSEVAGALYEQYF. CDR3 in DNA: TGTGCCAGCAGTGAAGTGGCGGGGGCCCTCTACGAGCAGTACTTC.

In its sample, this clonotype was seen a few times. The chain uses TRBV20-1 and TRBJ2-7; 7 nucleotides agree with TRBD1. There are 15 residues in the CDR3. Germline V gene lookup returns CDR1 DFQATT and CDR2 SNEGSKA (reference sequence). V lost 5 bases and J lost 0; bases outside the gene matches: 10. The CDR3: CSAEKDRESSYEQYF. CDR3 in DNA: TGCAGTGCTGAGAAAGACAGGGAAAGCTCCTACGAGCAGTACTTC.

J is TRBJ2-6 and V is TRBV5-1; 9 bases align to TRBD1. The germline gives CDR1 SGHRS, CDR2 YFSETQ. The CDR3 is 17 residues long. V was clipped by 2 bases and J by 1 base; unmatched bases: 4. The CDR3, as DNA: TGCGCCAGCAGCTTAGGGACAGGGATGTCTGGGGCCAACGTCCTGACTTTC. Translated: CASSLGTGMSGANVLTF.

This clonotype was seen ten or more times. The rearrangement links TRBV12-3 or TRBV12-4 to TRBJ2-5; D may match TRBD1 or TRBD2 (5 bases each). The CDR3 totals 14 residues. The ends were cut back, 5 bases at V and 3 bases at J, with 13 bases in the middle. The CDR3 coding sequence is TGTGCCAGCAGTCCGTCAGGGAGAGAAGAGACCCAGTACTTC. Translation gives CASSPSGREETQYF.

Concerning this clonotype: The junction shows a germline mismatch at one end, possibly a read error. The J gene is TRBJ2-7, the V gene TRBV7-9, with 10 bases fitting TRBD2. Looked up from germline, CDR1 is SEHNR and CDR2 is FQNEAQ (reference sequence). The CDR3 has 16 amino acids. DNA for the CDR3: TGTGCCGGCAGCCCGGGGGGGCTAGCGGGGGACTACGAGCAGTACTTC. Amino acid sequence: CAGSPGGLAGDYEQYF.

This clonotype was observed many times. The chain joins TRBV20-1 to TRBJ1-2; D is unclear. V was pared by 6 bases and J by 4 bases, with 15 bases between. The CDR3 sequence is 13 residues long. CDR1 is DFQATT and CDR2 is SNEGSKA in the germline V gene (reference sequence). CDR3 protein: CSAPLGRRYGYTF. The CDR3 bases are TGCAGTGCGCCCCTCGGTCGCCGCTATGGCTACACCTTC.

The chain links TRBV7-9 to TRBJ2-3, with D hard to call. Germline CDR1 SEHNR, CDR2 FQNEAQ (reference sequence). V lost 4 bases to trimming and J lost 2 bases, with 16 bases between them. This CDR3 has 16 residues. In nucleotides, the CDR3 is TGTGCCAGCAGCTCCCCCCCGGGCTCCCTCACAGATACGCAGTATTTT. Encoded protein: CASSSPPGSLTDTQYF.

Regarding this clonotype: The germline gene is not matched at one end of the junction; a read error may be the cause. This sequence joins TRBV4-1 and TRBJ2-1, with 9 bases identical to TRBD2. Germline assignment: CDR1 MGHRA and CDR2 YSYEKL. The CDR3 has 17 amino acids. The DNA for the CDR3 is TGCGCCAGCAGCCAAGGTTTGGGCGGGGGGGCCTACGATGAGCAGTTCTTC. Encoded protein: CASSQGLGGGAYDEQFF.

The CDR3: CARRGTAGTDTQYF. In DNA, the CDR3 is TGTGCCAGGCGGGGGACAGCAGGCACAGATACGCAGTATTTT. This chain connects TRBV2 to TRBJ2-3; D is perhaps TRBD1 or TRBD2 (7 bases each). The length of the CDR3 is 14 residues. V was trimmed by 9 bases and J by 1 base, leaving 14 bases between them. Germline values: CDR1 SNHLY, CDR2 FYNNEI.

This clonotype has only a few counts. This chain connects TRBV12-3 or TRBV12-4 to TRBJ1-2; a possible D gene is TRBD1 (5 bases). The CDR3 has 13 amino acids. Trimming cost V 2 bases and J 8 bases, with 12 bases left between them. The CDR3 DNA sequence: TGTGCCAGCAGTTTAACGGGCAGGGAGGGCTACACCTTC. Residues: CASSLTGREGYTF.

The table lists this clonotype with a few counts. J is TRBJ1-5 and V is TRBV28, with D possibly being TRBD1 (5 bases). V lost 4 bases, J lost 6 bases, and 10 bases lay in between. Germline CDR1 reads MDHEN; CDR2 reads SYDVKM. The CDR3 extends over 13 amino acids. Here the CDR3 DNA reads TGTGCCAGCAGTTCGGGGGGTTCTCAGCCCCAGCATTTT. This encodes CASSSGGSQPQHF.

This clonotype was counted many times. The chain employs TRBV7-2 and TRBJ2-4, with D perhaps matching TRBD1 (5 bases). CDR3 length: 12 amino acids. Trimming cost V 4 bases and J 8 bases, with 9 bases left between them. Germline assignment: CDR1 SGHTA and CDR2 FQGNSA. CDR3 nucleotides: TGTGCCAGCAGCTCTCAGGGTGACATTCAGTACTTC. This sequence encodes CASSSQGDIQYF.

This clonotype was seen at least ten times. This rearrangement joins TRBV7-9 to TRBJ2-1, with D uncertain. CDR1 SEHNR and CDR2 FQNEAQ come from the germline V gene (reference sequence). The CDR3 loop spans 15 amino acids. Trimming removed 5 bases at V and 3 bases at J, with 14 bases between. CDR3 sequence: CASSVAPIDYNEQFF. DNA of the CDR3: TGTGCCAGCAGCGTTGCACCTATTGACTACAATGAGCAGTTCTTC.

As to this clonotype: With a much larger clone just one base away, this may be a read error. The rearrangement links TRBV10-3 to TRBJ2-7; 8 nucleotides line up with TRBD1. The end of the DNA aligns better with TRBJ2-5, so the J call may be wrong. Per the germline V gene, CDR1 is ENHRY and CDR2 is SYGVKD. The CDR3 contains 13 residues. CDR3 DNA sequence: TGTGCCATCAGTGGGACAGGGAAAGAGACCCAGTACTTC. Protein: CAISGTGKETQYF.

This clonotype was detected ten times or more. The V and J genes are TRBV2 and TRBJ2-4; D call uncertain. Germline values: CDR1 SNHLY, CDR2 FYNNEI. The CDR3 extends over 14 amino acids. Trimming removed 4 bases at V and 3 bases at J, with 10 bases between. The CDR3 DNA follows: TGTGCCAGCAGTGGGTCAGAAGTCAAAAACATTCAGTACTTC. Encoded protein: CASSGSEVKNIQYF.

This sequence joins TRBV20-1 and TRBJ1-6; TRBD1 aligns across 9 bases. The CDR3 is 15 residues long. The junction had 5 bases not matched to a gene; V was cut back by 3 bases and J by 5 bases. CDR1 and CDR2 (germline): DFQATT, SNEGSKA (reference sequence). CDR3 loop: CSARRQGGNNSPLHF. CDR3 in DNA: TGCAGTGCTAGGAGACAGGGGGGGAATAATTCACCCCTCCACTTT.

The CDR3 loop reads CASSLITGGYTF. The CDR3, as DNA: TGTGCCAGCAGCTTGATCACCGGGGGCTACACCTTC. V usage is TRBV5-5 and J usage is TRBJ1-2, with D unclear. Germline V gives CDR1 SGHKS, CDR2 YYEKEE (reference sequence). Trimming took off 1 base at V and 8 bases at J, with 9 bases between the two ends. The CDR3 has 12 residues.